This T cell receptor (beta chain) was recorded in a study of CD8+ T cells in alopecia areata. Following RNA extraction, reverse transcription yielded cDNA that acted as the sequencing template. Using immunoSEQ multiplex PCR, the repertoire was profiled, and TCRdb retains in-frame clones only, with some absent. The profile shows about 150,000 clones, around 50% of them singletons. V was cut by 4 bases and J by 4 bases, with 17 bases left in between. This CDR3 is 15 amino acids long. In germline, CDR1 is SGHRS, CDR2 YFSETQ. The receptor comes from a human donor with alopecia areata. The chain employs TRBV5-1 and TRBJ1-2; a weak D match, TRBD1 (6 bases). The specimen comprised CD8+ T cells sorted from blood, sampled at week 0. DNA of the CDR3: TGCGCCAGCAGCCCGGCCCCGGACAGCAGCTATGGCTACACCTTC. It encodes CASSPAPDSSYGYTF.